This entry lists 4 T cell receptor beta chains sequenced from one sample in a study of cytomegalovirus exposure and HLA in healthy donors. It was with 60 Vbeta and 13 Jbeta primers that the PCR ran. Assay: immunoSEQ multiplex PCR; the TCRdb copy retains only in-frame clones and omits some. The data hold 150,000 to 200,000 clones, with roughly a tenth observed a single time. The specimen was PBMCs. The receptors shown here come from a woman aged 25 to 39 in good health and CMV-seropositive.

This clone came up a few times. The CDR3 here is CASSFGQGVDSNQPQHF. The CDR3 coding sequence is TGTGCCAGCAGCTTTGGACAGGGGGTCGATAGCAATCAGCCCCAGCATTTT. The chain links TRBV7-9 to TRBJ1-5, with 10 bases lining up with TRBD1. V dropped 3 bases and J dropped 0; count of bases not matched to a gene: 5. In germline, CDR1 is SEHNR, CDR2 FQNEAQ (reference sequence). The CDR3 has 17 amino acids.

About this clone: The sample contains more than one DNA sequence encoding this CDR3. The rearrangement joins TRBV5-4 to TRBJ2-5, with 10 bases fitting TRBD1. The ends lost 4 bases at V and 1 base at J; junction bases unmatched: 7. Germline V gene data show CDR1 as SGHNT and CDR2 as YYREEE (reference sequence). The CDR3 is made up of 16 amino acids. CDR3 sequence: CASSRMGQGPQETQYF. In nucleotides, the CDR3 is TGTGCCAGCAGCCGGATGGGACAGGGGCCCCAAGAGACCCAGTACTTC.

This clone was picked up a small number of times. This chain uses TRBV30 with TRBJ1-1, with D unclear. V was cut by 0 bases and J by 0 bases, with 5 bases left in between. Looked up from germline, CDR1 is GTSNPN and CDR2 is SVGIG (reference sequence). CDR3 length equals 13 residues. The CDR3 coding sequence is TGTGCCTGGAGTGTGTACATGAACACTGAAGCTTTCTTT. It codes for CAWSVYMNTEAFF.

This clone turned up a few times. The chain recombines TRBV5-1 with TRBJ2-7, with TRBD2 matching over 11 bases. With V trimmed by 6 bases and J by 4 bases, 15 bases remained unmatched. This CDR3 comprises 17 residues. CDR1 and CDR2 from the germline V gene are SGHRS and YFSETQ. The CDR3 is CASKEGVAGGPGYEQYF. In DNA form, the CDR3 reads TGCGCCAGCAAGGAGGGGGTAGCGGGAGGGCCGGGATACGAGCAGTACTTC.